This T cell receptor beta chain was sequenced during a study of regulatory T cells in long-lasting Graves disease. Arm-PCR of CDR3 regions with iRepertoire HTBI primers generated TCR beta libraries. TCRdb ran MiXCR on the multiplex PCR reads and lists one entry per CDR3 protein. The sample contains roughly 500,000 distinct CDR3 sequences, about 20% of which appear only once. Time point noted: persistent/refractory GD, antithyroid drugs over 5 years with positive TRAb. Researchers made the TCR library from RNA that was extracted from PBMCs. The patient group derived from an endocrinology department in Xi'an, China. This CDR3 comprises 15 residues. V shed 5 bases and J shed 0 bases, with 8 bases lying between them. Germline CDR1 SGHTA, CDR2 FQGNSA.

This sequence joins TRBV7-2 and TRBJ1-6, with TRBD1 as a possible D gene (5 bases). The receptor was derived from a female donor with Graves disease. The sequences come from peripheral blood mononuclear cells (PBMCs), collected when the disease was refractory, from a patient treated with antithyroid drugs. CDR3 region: CASSQDNSYNSPLHF. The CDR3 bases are TGTGCCAGCAGCCAGGACAACTCCTATAATTCACCCCTCCACTTT.